These T cell receptor beta chains were read from a single sample in a study of cytomegalovirus exposure and HLA in healthy donors. Here immunoSEQ multiplex PCR was the method, and the copy in TCRdb shows in-frame clones only, minus some. This sample has 110,000 to 150,000 clones, with more than 7.5% found just once. The material sequenced was PBMCs. The receptor source for this set is a man aged 50-59 years in good health and CMV-seronegative. Each CDR3 is given with its conserved first and last residue. The D gene is left open where the match is weak. The listing skips clone size in some rows; elsewhere it reads once, few, many or a size class.

D gene,clone size,V gene,J gene,CDR3 length,CDR3 protein,CDR3 DNA
NA,NA,TRBV27,TRBJ2-3,15,CASSPSSWRTDTQYF,TGTGCCAGCAGTCCCTCCTCGTGGCGCACAGATACGCAGTATTTT
NA,few,TRBV5-4,TRBJ2-5,14,CASSQPDTRETQYF,TGTGCCAGCAGCCAACCGGACACCCGGGAGACCCAGTACTTC
TRBD2,NA,TRBV7-6,TRBJ2-2,16,CASSPAGGVQGGELFF,TGTGCCAGCAGCCCGGCGGGGGGTGTGCAAGGCGGGGAGCTGTTTTTT
NA,NA,TRBV9,TRBJ1-2,14,CASSVVGGGDGYTF,TGTGCCAGCAGCGTAGTGGGGGGGGGAGATGGCTACACCTTC
TRBD1,NA,TRBV19,TRBJ1-1,14,CASSSGTGVTEAFF,TGTGCCAGTAGTAGCGGGACAGGGGTGACTGAAGCTTTCTTT
TRBD2,few,TRBV7-9,TRBJ2-5,16,CASSFELAGGRETQYF,TGTGCCAGCAGCTTCGAGTTAGCGGGGGGGCGTGAGACCCAGTACTTC
NA,once,TRBV4-1,TRBJ1-5,15,CASSQEGGLYQPQHF,TGCGCCAGCAGCCAAGAAGGAGGCCTGTATCAGCCCCAGCATTTT
TRBD1,few,TRBV5-1,TRBJ1-2,20,CASSSDGAIHLRQGGDGYTF,TGCGCCAGCAGCTCGGATGGGGCAATCCACCTCCGACAGGGAGGAGATGGCTACACCTTC
TRBD1,few,TRBV15,TRBJ1-2,14,CATSRDRGRSGYTF,TGTGCCACCAGCAGAGACAGGGGGCGGAGTGGCTACACCTTC
TRBD1,NA,TRBV5-1,TRBJ1-1,12,CASSPGTDEAFF,TGCGCCAGCAGCCCAGGGACAGATGAAGCTTTCTTT
NA,few,TRBV30,TRBJ2-2,15,CAWYAGAPNTGELFF,TGTGCCTGGTACGCAGGGGCCCCGAACACCGGGGAGCTGTTTTTT
TRBD1,NA,TRBV6-6,TRBJ2-7,14,CASSTATGADEQYF,TGTGCCAGCAGTACGGCAACAGGGGCAGACGAGCAGTACTTC
NA,NA,TRBV6-5,TRBJ2-7,14,CASRRTIPLYEQYF,TGTGCCAGCAGGCGGACAATTCCCCTCTACGAGCAGTACTTC
NA,few,TRBV10-2,TRBJ1-1,14,CASSEPGLNTEAFF,TGCGCCAGCAGTGAGCCAGGGCTGAACACTGAAGCTTTCTTT
NA,NA,TRBV12-5,TRBJ1-1,16,CASGPTWTQMNTEAFF,TGTGCTAGTGGCCCGACCTGGACTCAGATGAACACTGAAGCTTTCTTT
NA,NA,TRBV5-1,TRBJ1-3,15,CASSLVGTQGNTIYF,TGCGCCAGCAGCTTGGTTGGGACACAAGGAAACACCATATATTTT
TRBD1,few,TRBV19,TRBJ2-5,13,CASSPTGVQTQYF,TGTGCCAGTAGTCCAACAGGGGTTCAGACCCAGTACTTC
TRBD1,NA,TRBV6-8,TRBJ1-3,16,CASASSGGQGGDTIYF,TGTGCCAGCGCCTCTTCCGGGGGACAGGGGGGAGACACCATATATTTT
TRBD1,few,TRBV7-9,TRBJ2-5,14,CASSSRDRGETQYF,TGTGCCAGCAGCTCAAGGGACAGGGGAGAGACCCAGTACTTC
TRBD2,few,TRBV12-5,TRBJ2-1,21,CASGLVRLAGVARAGYNEQFF,TGTGCTAGTGGTTTGGTACGACTAGCGGGAGTGGCCAGGGCGGGATACAATGAGCAGTTCTTC
NA,NA,TRBV28,TRBJ1-2,12,CASGQGGYGYTF,TGTGCCAGCGGGCAGGGCGGCTATGGCTACACCTTC
NA,NA,TRBV14,TRBJ2-7,15,CASSQLTQGSYEQYF,TGTGCCAGCAGCCAATTAACGCAGGGCTCCTACGAGCAGTACTTC
NA,NA,TRBV30,TRBJ2-5,14,CAWSVRGIQETQYF,TGTGCCTGGAGTGTACGAGGGATTCAAGAGACCCAGTACTTC
TRBD1,NA,TRBV19,TRBJ2-7,15,CVSSTYQGATYEQYF,TGTGTCAGTAGTACGTATCAGGGGGCAACGTACGAGCAGTACTTC
TRBD2,few,TRBV2,TRBJ2-7,15,CASSAQRGQGYEQYF,TGTGCCAGCAGTGCCCAGCGGGGCCAGGGCTACGAGCAGTACTTC